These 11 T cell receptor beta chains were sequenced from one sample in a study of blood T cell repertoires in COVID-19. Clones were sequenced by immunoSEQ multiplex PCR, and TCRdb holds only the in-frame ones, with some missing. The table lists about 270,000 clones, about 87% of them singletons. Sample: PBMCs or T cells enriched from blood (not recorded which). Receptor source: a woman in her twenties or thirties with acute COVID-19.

CDR3 residues: CASSAGTGAYEQYF. The CDR3 bases are TGCGCCAGCAGCGCCGGGACAGGGGCATACGAGCAGTACTTC. The genes are TRBV5-1 and TRBJ2-7; TRBD1 matches at 10 bases. CDR3 length: 14 amino acids. CDR1 and CDR2 from the germline V gene are SGHRS and YFSETQ. With V trimmed by 4 bases and J by 4 bases, 5 bases remained unmatched.

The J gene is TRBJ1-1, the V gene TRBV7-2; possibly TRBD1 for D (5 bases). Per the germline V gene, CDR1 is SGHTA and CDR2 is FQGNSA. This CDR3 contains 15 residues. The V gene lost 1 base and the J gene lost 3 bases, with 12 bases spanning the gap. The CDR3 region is CASSLGDSFYTEAFF. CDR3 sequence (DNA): TGTGCCAGCAGCTTAGGAGACAGTTTTTACACTGAAGCTTTCTTT.

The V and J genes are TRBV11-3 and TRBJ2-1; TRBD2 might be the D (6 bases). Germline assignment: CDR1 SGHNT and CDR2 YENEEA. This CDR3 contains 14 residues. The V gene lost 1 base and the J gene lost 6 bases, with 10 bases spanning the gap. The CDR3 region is CASSLGGGPNEQFF. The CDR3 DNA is TGTGCCAGCAGCTTAGGGGGAGGACCCAATGAGCAGTTCTTC.

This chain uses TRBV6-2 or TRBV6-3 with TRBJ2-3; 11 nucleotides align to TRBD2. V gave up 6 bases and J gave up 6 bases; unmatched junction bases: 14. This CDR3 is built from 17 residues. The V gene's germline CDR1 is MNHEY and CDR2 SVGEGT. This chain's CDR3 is CASSSSQLAGVGDTQYF. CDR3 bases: TGTGCCAGCAGCTCCTCCCAACTAGCGGGAGTTGGGGATACGCAGTATTTT.

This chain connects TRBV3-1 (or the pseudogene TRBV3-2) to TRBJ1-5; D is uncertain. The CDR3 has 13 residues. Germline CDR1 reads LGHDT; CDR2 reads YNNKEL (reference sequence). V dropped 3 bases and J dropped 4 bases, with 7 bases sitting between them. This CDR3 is CASSQQLNQPQHF. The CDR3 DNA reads TGTGCCAGCAGCCAGCAGTTGAATCAGCCCCAGCATTTT.

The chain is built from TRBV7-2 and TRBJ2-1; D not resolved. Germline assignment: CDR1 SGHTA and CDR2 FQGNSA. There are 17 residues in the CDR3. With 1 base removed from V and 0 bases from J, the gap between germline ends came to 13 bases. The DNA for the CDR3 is TGTGCCAGCAGCTTAGATAGCTCCCCATACTCCTACAATGAGCAGTTCTTC. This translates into CASSLDSSPYSYNEQFF.

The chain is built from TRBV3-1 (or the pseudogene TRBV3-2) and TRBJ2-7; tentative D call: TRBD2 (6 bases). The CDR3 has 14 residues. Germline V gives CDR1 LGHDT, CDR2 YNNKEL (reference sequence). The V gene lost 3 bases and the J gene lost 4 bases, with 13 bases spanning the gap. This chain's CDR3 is CASSQEGLAYEQYF. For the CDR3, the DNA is TGTGCCAGCAGCCAGGAGGGGCTCGCGTACGAGCAGTACTTC.

The CDR3: CASSDRNKETQYF. The CDR3, as DNA: TGTGCCAGCAGCGATAGAAATAAAGAGACCCAGTACTTC. V gene TRBV5-4 combines with J gene TRBJ2-5; D is ambiguous. CDR1 and CDR2 from the germline V gene are SGHNT and YYREEE (reference sequence). The CDR3 extends over 13 amino acids. Trimming shortened V by 4 bases and J by 3 bases, and 10 bases separated the two germline ends.

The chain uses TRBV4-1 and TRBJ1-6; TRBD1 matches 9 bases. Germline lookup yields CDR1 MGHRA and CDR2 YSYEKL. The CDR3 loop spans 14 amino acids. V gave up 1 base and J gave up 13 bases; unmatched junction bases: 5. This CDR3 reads CASSQGTGALPLHF. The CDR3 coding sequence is TGCGCCAGCAGCCAAGGGACAGGGGCCCTCCCCCTCCACTTT.

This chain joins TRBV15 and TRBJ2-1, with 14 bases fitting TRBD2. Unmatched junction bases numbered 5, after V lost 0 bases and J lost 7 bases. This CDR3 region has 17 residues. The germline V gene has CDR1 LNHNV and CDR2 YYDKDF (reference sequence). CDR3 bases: TGTGCCACCAGCAGAGATAGATGGACTAGCGGGAGGAATGAGCAGTTCTTC. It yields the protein CATSRDRWTSGRNEQFF.

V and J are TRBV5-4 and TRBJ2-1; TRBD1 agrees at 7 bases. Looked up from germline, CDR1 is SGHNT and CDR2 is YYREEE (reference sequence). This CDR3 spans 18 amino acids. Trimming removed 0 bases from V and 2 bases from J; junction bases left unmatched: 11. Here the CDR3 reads CASSLGAPGQRTYNEQFF. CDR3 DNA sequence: TGTGCCAGCAGCTTGGGGGCACCGGGACAGAGAACCTACAATGAGCAGTTCTTC.